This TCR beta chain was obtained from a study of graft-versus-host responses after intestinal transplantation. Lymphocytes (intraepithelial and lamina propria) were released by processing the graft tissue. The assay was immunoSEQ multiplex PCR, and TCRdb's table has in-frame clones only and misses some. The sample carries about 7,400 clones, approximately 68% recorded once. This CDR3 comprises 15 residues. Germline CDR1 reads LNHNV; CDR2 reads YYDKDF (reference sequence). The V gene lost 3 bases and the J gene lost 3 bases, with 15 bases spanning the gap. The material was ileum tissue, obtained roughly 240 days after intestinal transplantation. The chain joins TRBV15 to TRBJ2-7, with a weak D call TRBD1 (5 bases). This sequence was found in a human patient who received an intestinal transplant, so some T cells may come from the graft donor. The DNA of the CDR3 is TGTGCCACCAGCAGCGACAGAGGCCTTAACTACGAGCAGTACTTC. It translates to CATSSDRGLNYEQYF.